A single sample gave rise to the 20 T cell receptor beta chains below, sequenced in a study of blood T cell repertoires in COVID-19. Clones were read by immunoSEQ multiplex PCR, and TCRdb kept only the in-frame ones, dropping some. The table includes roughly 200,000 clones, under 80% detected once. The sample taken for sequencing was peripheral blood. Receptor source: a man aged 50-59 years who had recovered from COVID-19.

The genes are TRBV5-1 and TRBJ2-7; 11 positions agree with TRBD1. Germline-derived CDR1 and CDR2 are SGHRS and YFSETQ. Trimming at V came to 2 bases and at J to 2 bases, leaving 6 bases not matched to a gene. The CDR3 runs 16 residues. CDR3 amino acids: CASSFTPGQGAYEQYF. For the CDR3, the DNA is TGCGCCAGCAGCTTTACGCCGGGACAGGGGGCCTACGAGCAGTACTTC. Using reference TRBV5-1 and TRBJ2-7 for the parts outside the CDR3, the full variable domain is KAGVTQTPRYLIKTRGQQVTLSCSPISGHRSVSWYQQTPGQGLQFLFEYFSETQRNKGNFPGRFSGRQFSNSRSEMNVSTLELGDSALYLCASSFTPGQGAYEQYFGPGTRLTVT.

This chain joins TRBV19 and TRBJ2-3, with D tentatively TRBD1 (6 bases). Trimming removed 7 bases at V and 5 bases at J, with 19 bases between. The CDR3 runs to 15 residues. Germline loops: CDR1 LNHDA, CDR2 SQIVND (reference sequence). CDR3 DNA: TGTGCCAGTAACCGAGGGGGTTCTCACGTAGATACGCAGTATTTT. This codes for CASNRGGSHVDTQYF.

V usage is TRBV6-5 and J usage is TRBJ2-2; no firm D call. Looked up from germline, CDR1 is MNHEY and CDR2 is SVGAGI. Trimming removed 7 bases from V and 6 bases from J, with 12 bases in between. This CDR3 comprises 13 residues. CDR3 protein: CASTVRSPGELFF. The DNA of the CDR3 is TGTGCCAGCACTGTACGGAGTCCCGGGGAGCTGTTTTTT.

The CDR3 is CASSSPEHRGNYGYTF. In nucleotides, the CDR3 is TGTGCCAGCAGTTCCCCGGAGCACAGGGGGAACTATGGCTACACCTTC. The chain carries TRBV27 and TRBJ1-2; 8 bases match TRBD1. Per germline, CDR1 MNHEY and CDR2 SMNVEV (reference sequence). Unmatched junction bases numbered 9, after V lost 4 bases and J lost 2 bases. The length of the CDR3 is 16 residues.

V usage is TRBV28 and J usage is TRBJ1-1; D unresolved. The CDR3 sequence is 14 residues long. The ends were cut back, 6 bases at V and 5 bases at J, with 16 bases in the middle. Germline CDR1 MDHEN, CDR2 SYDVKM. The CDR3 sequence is CASSPPVKWTEAFF. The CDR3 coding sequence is TGTGCCAGCAGCCCCCCGGTGAAATGGACTGAAGCTTTCTTT.

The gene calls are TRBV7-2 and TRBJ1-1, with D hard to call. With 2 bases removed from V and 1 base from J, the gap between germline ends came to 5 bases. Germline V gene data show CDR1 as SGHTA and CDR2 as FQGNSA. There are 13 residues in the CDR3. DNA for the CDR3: TGTGCCAGCAGCTTATCGAGGAACACTGAAGCTTTCTTT. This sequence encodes CASSLSRNTEAFF.

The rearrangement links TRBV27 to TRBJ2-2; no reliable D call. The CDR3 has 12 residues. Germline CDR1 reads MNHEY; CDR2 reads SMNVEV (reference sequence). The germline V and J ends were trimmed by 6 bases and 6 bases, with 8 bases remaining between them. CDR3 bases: TGTGCCAGCAGGTCGAGAGCCGGGGAGCTGTTTTTT. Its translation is CASRSRAGELFF.

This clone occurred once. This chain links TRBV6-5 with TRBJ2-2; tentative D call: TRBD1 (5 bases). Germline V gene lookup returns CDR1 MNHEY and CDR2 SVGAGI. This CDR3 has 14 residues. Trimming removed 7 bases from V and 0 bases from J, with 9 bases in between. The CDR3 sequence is CASNRQTNTGELFF. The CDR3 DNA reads TGTGCCAGCAACAGACAGACGAACACCGGGGAGCTGTTTTTT.

CDR3 residues: CASSLGGVNSYEQYF. The CDR3, as DNA: TGCGCCAGCAGCTTGGGCGGGGTTAACTCCTACGAGCAGTACTTC. The chain recombines TRBV5-1 with TRBJ2-7, with D maybe TRBD2 (6 bases). The CDR3 sequence is 15 residues long. Germline V gene lookup returns CDR1 SGHRS and CDR2 YFSETQ. V was cut by 0 bases and J by 0 bases, with 10 bases left in between.

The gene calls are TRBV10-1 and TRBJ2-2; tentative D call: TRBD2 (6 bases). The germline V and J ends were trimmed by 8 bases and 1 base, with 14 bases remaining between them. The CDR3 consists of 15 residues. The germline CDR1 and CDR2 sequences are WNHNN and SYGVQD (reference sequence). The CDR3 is CASPTVGGNTGELFF. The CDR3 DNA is TGCGCCAGCCCTACAGTCGGGGGGAACACCGGGGAGCTGTTTTTT.

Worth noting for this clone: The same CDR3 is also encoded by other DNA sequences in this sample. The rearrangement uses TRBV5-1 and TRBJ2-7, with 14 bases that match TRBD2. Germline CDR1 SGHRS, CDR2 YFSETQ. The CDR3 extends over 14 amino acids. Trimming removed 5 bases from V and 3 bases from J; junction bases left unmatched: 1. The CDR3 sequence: CASSGTSGSYEQYF. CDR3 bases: TGCGCCAGCAGTGGGACTAGCGGGAGCTACGAGCAGTACTTC.

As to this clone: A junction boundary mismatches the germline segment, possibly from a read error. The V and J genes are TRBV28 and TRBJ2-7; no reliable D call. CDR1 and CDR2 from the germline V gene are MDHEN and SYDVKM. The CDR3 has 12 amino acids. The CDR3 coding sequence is TGTGCCAGCAGTTTAATGGGTGACGAGCGGTACTTC. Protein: CASSLMGDERYF.

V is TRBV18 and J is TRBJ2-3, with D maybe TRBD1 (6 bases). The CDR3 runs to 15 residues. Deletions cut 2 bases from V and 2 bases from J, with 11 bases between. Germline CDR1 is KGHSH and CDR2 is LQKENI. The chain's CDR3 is CASSPTGQTTDTQYF. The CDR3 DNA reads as TGTGCCAGCTCACCAACGGGACAAACCACAGATACGCAGTATTTT.

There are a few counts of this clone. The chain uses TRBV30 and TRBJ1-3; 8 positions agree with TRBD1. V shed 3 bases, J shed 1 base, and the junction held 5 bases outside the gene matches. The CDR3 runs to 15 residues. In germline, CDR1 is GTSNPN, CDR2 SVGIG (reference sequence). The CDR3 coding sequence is TGTGCCTGGAGCCCCGACAGGGGATCTGGAAACACCATATATTTT. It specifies CAWSPDRGSGNTIYF.

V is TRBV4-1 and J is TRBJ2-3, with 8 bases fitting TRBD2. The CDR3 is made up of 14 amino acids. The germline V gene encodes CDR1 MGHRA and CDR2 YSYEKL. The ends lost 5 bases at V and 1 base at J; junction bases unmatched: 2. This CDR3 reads CASSVTSGTDTQYF. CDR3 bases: TGCGCCAGCAGCGTGACTAGCGGCACAGATACGCAGTATTTT.

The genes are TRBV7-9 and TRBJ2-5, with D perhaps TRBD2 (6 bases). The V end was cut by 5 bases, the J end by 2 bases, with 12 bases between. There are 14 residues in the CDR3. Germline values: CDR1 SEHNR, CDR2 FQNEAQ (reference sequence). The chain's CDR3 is CASSPDYLQETQYF. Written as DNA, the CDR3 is TGTGCCAGCAGCCCGGACTACCTACAAGAGACCCAGTACTTC.

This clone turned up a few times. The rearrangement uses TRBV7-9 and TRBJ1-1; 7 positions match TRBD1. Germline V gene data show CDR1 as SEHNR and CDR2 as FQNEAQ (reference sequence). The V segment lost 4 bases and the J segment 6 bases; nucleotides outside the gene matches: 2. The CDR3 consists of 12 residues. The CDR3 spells CASSSTGAEAFF. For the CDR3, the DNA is TGTGCCAGCAGCTCAACAGGGGCTGAAGCTTTCTTT.

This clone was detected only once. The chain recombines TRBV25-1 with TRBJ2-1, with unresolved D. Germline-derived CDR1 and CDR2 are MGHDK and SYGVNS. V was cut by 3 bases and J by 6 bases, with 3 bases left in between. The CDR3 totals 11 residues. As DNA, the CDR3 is TGTGCCAGCAGTGACGGCAATGAGCAGTTCTTC. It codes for CASSDGNEQFF.

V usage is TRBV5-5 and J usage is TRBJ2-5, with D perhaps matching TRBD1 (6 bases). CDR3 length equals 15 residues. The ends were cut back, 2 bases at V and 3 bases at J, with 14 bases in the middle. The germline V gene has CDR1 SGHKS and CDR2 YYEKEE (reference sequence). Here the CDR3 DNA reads TGTGCCAGCAGCTTTAATCTGGGGGCTAAAGAGACCCAGTACTTC. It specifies CASSFNLGAKETQYF.

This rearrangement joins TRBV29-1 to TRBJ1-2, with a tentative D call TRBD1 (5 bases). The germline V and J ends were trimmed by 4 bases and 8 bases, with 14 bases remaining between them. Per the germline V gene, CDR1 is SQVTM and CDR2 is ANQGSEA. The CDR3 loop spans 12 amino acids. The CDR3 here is CSVGFGHKGYTF. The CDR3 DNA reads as TGCAGCGTTGGTTTTGGACATAAGGGCTACACCTTC. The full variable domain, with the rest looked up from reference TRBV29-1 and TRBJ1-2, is SAVISQKPSRDICQRGTSLTIQCQVDSQVTMMFWYRQQPGQSLTLIATANQGSEATYESGFVIDKFPISRPNLTFSTLTVSNMSPEDSSIYLCSVGFGHKGYTFGSGTRLTVV.